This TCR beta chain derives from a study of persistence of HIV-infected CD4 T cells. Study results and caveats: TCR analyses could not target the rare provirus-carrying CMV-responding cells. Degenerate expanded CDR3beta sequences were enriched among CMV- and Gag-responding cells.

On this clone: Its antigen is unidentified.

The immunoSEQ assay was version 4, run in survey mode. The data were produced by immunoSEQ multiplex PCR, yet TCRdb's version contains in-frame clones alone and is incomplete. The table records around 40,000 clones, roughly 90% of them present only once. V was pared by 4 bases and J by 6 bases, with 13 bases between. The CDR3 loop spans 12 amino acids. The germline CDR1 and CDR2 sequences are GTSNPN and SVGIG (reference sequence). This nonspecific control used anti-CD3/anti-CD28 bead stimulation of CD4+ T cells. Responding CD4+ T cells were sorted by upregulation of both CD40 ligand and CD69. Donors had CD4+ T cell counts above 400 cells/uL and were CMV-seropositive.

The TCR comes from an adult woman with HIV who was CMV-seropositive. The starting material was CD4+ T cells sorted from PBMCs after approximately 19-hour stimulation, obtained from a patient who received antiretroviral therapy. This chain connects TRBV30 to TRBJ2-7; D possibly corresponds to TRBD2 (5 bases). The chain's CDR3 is CAWKFGVGEQYF. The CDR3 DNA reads TGTGCCTGGAAGTTCGGGGTTGGCGAGCAGTACTTC.